Given below is one T cell receptor (beta chain) in context. These data are taken from a study of blood T cell repertoires in COVID-19. Across the study: Sites across the United States, Italy and Spain contributed samples from acute and convalescent COVID-19. PBMCs, B-cell-depleted T cells, or T cells were the source of the cDNA or gDNA that made up the material.

This CDR3 has 16 amino acids. The germline gives CDR1 SNHLY, CDR2 FYNNEI. The V and J ends lost 3 bases and 0 bases, in that order; junction bases with no gene match: 4. In the study's own analysis: The assay estimated nucleated cells by amplifying reference gene primers. Clones were sequenced by immunoSEQ multiplex PCR, and TCRdb holds only the in-frame ones, with some missing. V, J and clone size are those of that table, while D and trimming were read from the DNA. This sample has some 140,000 clones, with 91% found just once. The receptor comes from a man aged 50-60 years with acute or convalescent COVID-19. This chain uses TRBV2 with TRBJ2-2; 7 bases map to TRBD1. Source material: peripheral blood. The CDR3 protein is CASSEQGQSNTGELFF. CDR3 DNA sequence: TGTGCCAGCAGTGAGCAGGGACAGTCGAACACCGGGGAGCTGTTTTTT.